The source of this TCR beta chain is a study of spatial heterogeneity in lung cancer. As for the study in general: An average of more than ten raw reads was observed per unique TCR and UMI combination.

The CDR3 spans 13 residues. The ends were cut back, 4 bases at V and 8 bases at J, with 12 bases in the middle. Germline CDR1 and CDR2: SGHTA and FQGTGA. Study-level points and caveats: Tumor TCRs that were ubiquitous and expanded showed up in blood more at resection than follow-up.

The library protocol tagged each TCR cDNA with a unique molecular identifier. Via MiXCR, TCRdb re-called the 5' RACE reads, giving one row per CDR3 protein. The sample shows about 38,000 distinct CDR3 sequences, around 7% of them seen only once. This clonotype was seen many times. As yet, its antigen is unknown. The time point was: sample taken at primary tumor resection. In each case, whole RNA from tumor, nontumor lung or frozen PBMC was sequenced unsorted. Donation came from around 77 patients with untreated early-stage non-small cell lung cancer. The sequencing used PBMCs, collected at surgery. The chain links TRBV7-3 to TRBJ2-1, with D unresolved. The receptor comes from a male donor with early-stage non-small cell lung cancer. The CDR3 region is CASSYQVRDEQFF. The CDR3, as DNA: TGTGCCAGCAGCTATCAGGTCCGGGATGAGCAGTTCTTC.